This entry lists 27 T cell receptor beta chains sequenced from one sample in a study of T cell responses to AZD1222 COVID-19 vaccine. The table came from immunoSEQ multiplex PCR; TCRdb's copy has only in-frame clones and leaves some out. Seen here are roughly 270,000 clones, 94% observed once, and the top ten hold 0.55%. Material: peripheral blood, obtained 28 days after the second AZD1222 dose. The receptors originated from an adult who received the AZD1222 COVID-19 vaccine.

This chain links TRBV6-4 with TRBJ1-1; no clear D gene. The CDR3 totals 12 residues. Trimming removed 7 bases from V and 1 base from J, with 7 bases in between. Germline values: CDR1 MRHNA, CDR2 SNTAGT. This CDR3 is CASMRENTEAFF. Written as DNA, the CDR3 is TGTGCCAGCATGCGGGAGAACACTGAAGCTTTCTTT.

The chain combines TRBV9 with TRBJ2-6, with D perhaps TRBD2 (5 bases). The germline gives CDR1 SGDLS, CDR2 YYNGEE. The CDR3 loop spans 16 amino acids. Trimming took 4 bases from V and 0 from J, leaving 11 bases between them. CDR3 nucleotides: TGTGCCAGCAGCAAAGCGGTACCCTCTGGGGCCAACGTCCTGACTTTC. This gives the protein CASSKAVPSGANVLTF.

The rearrangement uses TRBV11-2 and TRBJ1-3, with no clear D. Germline assignment: CDR1 SGHAT and CDR2 FQNNGV. This CDR3 region has 14 residues. The V end was cut by 6 bases, the J end by 7 bases, with 16 bases between. The CDR3 DNA follows: TGTGCCAGCAGAGGCTGGACGGAGGGCAACACCATATATTTT. This sequence encodes CASRGWTEGNTIYF.

The V and J genes are TRBV5-1 and TRBJ2-3; 7 bases agree with TRBD2. Per the germline V gene, CDR1 is SGHRS and CDR2 is YFSETQ. The CDR3 contains 14 residues. J lost 5 bases, V lost 7 bases, and 10 bases had no gene match. The CDR3 loop reads CASPKPGGRDTQYF. The CDR3 DNA sequence: TGCGCCAGCCCCAAACCGGGGGGAAGAGATACGCAGTATTTT.

The gene calls are TRBV5-1 and TRBJ2-1; no firm D call. Per the germline V gene, CDR1 is SGHRS and CDR2 is YFSETQ. CDR3 size: 15 residues. The V gene lost 2 bases and the J gene lost 1 base, with 10 bases spanning the gap. CDR3 amino acids: CASSFKRASYNEQFF. CDR3 nucleotide sequence: TGCGCCAGCAGCTTCAAAAGGGCTTCCTACAATGAGCAGTTCTTC.

This chain uses TRBV3-1 (or the pseudogene TRBV3-2) with TRBJ2-7; D is possibly TRBD2 (6 bases). The CDR3 totals 16 residues. The germline CDR1 and CDR2 sequences are LGHDT and YNNKEL (reference sequence). Trimming removed 0 bases from V and 4 bases from J, with 16 bases in between. The CDR3 DNA is TGTGCCAGCAGCCAAGATATAGCGGAGAGGGGTTACGAGCAGTACTTC. This gives the protein CASSQDIAERGYEQYF.

The chain couples TRBV5-6 to TRBJ1-6; possibly TRBD1 for D (6 bases). The CDR3 length is 15 residues. Trimming shortened V by 2 bases and J by 5 bases, and 11 bases separated the two germline ends. Germline values: CDR1 SGHDT, CDR2 YYEEEE. The CDR3 spells CASSFMDRDNSPLHF. CDR3 in DNA: TGTGCCAGCAGCTTCATGGACAGAGATAATTCACCCCTCCACTTT.

J is TRBJ2-7 and V is TRBV29-1; no firm D call. Trimming took 4 bases from V and 6 from J, leaving 16 bases between them. The length of the CDR3 is 13 residues. Germline CDR1 is SQVTM and CDR2 is ANQGSEA. The CDR3 protein is CSVVFSLTREQYF. Written as DNA, the CDR3 is TGCAGCGTTGTGTTCAGCCTAACCCGCGAGCAGTACTTC.

V gene TRBV27 combines with J gene TRBJ2-7, with TRBD2 matching over 9 bases. The germline V gene encodes CDR1 MNHEY and CDR2 SMNVEV (reference sequence). The J segment lost 0 bases and the V segment lost 4 bases, leaving 1 base of the junction unmatched. This CDR3 has 14 residues. CDR3 sequence (DNA): TGTGCCAGCAGTTATAGCGGGGGCTCCTACGAGCAGTACTTC. Residues: CASSYSGGSYEQYF.

The rearrangement joins TRBV4-3 to TRBJ1-6, with D tentatively TRBD1 (6 bases). This CDR3 spans 16 amino acids. Germline loops: CDR1 LGHNA, CDR2 YSLEER. V lost 4 bases and J 3 bases, leaving 13 bases between the germline ends. CDR3 region: CASSRSQGNYNSPLHF. As DNA, the CDR3 is TGCGCCAGCAGCCGTTCACAGGGAAACTATAATTCACCCCTCCACTTT.

This sequence joins TRBV27 and TRBJ1-2, with D unresolved. Germline V CDR1 and CDR2: MNHEY, SMNVEV (reference sequence). The CDR3 has 13 residues. Trimming removed 2 bases from V and 10 bases from J, with 14 bases in between. The CDR3 loop reads CASSLPGSRDYTF. Here the CDR3 DNA reads TGTGCCAGCAGTTTACCGGGATCGCGTGACTACACCTTC.

The chain recombines TRBV2 with TRBJ2-3; TRBD2 matches 10 bases. The trim removed 1 base at V and 11 bases at J, leaving 6 bases unmatched. The CDR3 totals 14 residues. Germline CDR1 and CDR2: SNHLY and FYNNEI. For the CDR3, the DNA is TGTGCCAGCAGTGAAGGGCTAGCGGGGGCGAGGCAGTATTTT. As protein: CASSEGLAGARQYF.

The chain recombines TRBV11-3 with TRBJ2-1, with D perhaps TRBD1 or TRBD2 (6 bases each). This CDR3 comprises 18 residues. Germline V gives CDR1 SGHNT, CDR2 YENEEA. V was pared by 1 base and J by 0 bases, with 16 bases between. In DNA, the CDR3 is TGTGCCAGCAGCTTAGCCCGGTGGGGGGCCGGCTCCTACAATGAGCAGTTCTTC. Amino acid sequence: CASSLARWGAGSYNEQFF.

The chain recombines TRBV6-2 or TRBV6-3 with TRBJ2-7; D assignment may be TRBD1 or TRBD2 (5 bases each). V shed 6 bases and J shed 2 bases, with 11 bases lying between them. This CDR3 comprises 13 residues. Germline CDR1 and CDR2: MNHEY and SVGEGT. CDR3: CASSRDLTYEQYF. The CDR3 nucleotides are TGTGCCAGCAGCCGGGACCTTACCTACGAGCAGTACTTC.

The chain joins TRBV29-1 to TRBJ2-7, with 9 bases that match TRBD2. The CDR3 loop spans 17 amino acids. Unmatched junction bases numbered 18, after V lost 7 bases and J lost 2 bases. Per germline, CDR1 SQVTM and CDR2 ANQGSEA. CDR3 nucleotides: TGCAGCGCACCCCCGGGACTAGCAAGTCCTAACCCCTACGAGCAGTACTTC. Protein sequence: CSAPPGLASPNPYEQYF.

The rearrangement joins TRBV24-1 to TRBJ1-2; tentatively, D is TRBD1 (5 bases). Germline V gene lookup returns CDR1 KGHDR and CDR2 SFDVKD. Trimming removed 4 bases at V and 8 bases at J, with 28 bases between. This CDR3 contains 18 residues. The CDR3 DNA sequence: TGTGCCACCAGTGACCCCGACAGTGTCCTATCCCCCAACCAAGGCTACACCTTC. Its protein is CATSDPDSVLSPNQGYTF.

The rearrangement uses TRBV6-5 and TRBJ1-2; tentative D call: TRBD1 (5 bases). This CDR3 region has 12 residues. V was clipped by 2 bases and J by 8 bases, with 9 bases between them. The germline V gene encodes CDR1 MNHEY and CDR2 SVGAGI. The CDR3 sequence: CASSYAGGGYTF. The CDR3 DNA sequence: TGTGCCAGCAGTTACGCCGGGGGAGGCTACACCTTC.

V usage is TRBV16 and J usage is TRBJ1-3, with D unclear. Trimming stripped 3 bases from V and 3 bases from J, with 9 bases between. Germline V gene data show CDR1 as KGHSY and CDR2 as FQNENV. The CDR3 runs 14 residues. The CDR3 loop is CASSQRAYGNTIYF. CDR3 sequence (DNA): TGTGCCAGCAGCCAGAGGGCTTATGGAAACACCATATATTTT. Full variable domain (missing parts from reference TRBV16 and TRBJ1-3): GEEVAQTPKHLVRGEGQKAKLYCAPIKGHSYVFWYQQVLKNEFKFLISFQNENVFDETGMPKERFSAKCLPNSPCSLEIQATKLEDSAVYFCASSQRAYGNTIYFGEGSWLTVV.

V and J are TRBV10-3 and TRBJ1-1; tentatively, D is TRBD1 (6 bases). Germline assignment: CDR1 ENHRY and CDR2 SYGVKD. This CDR3 is 14 amino acids long. V lost 4 bases, J lost 5 bases, and 14 bases lay in between. The CDR3 is CAISGTGILTEAFF. In DNA, the CDR3 is TGTGCCATCAGTGGAACAGGGATTCTGACTGAAGCTTTCTTT.

The gene calls are TRBV5-4 and TRBJ2-5; D remains ambiguous. This CDR3 is 14 amino acids long. The germline V gene has CDR1 SGHNT and CDR2 YYREEE (reference sequence). V lost 0 bases and J 1 base, leaving 7 bases between the germline ends. CDR3 loop: CASSLGHSQETQYF. In DNA, the CDR3 is TGTGCCAGCAGCTTGGGACACAGCCAAGAGACCCAGTACTTC.

The V and J genes are TRBV19 and TRBJ1-1, with TRBD1 as a possible D gene (5 bases). This CDR3 region has 15 residues. V gave up 10 bases and J gave up 0 bases, with 18 bases separating them. CDR1 is LNHDA and CDR2 is SQIVND in the germline V gene (reference sequence). CDR3 coding DNA: TGTGCCACCATATCCTGGGGGAGGGTGAACACTGAAGCTTTCTTT. Amino acid sequence: CATISWGRVNTEAFF.

The gene calls are TRBV6-5 and TRBJ1-4; D unclear. V dropped 5 bases and J dropped 7 bases, with 8 bases sitting between them. From germline, CDR1 is MNHEY and CDR2 SVGAGI. The CDR3 consists of 12 residues. The CDR3 spells CASSPRSEKLFF. The CDR3 DNA reads TGTGCCAGCAGTCCGCGGAGTGAAAAACTGTTTTTT.

V usage is TRBV10-3 and J usage is TRBJ2-5; 7 positions match TRBD1. The V segment lost 7 bases and the J segment 1 base; nucleotides outside the gene matches: 3. The CDR3 is 13 residues long. From germline, CDR1 is ENHRY and CDR2 SYGVKD. The CDR3 DNA reads TGTGCCATCATGGGGACAGCCCAAGAGACCCAGTACTTC. It yields the protein CAIMGTAQETQYF.

The chain carries TRBV5-1 and TRBJ2-7; a possible D gene is TRBD1 (6 bases). Germline V lookup: CDR1 SGHRS, CDR2 YFSETQ. Trimming pared 0 bases from V and 3 bases from J, leaving 10 bases between. This CDR3 comprises 14 residues. CDR3 amino acids: CASSLGDTLYEQYF. The DNA for the CDR3 is TGCGCCAGCAGCTTGGGGGACACCCTCTACGAGCAGTACTTC.

The chain carries TRBV2 and TRBJ1-2; D unclear. CDR1 and CDR2 from the germline V gene are SNHLY and FYNNEI. The CDR3 contains 12 residues. Trimming stripped 6 bases from V and 5 bases from J, with 10 bases between. CDR3 nucleotide sequence: TGTGCCAGCAGCCTTCGGGCGTATGGCTACACCTTC. Protein: CASSLRAYGYTF.

This chain connects TRBV4-1 to TRBJ1-2, with unresolved D. Germline-derived CDR1 and CDR2 are MGHRA and YSYEKL. This CDR3 spans 14 amino acids. Trimming cost V 0 bases and J 5 bases, with 10 bases left between them. CDR3 in amino acids: CASSQDPTTYGYTF. CDR3 nucleotide sequence: TGCGCCAGCAGCCAAGACCCGACAACTTATGGCTACACCTTC.

The CDR3 region is CASSSLAGGTDTQYF. Here the CDR3 DNA reads TGTGCCAGCAGTTCTCTAGCGGGGGGCACAGATACGCAGTATTTT. The chain combines TRBV28 with TRBJ2-3, with TRBD2 matching over 10 bases. Trimming took 4 bases from V and 1 from J; bases not matched to a gene: 2. Germline V gives CDR1 MDHEN, CDR2 SYDVKM. The CDR3 has 15 amino acids.